This T cell receptor beta chain was documented in a study of blood T cell repertoires in COVID-19 (dated by TCRdb to 2019 to 2021). The study in broad terms: The collaborator samples originated in the United States, Italy and Spain and spanned the acute and convalescent phases of COVID-19. The prospective study material was composed of cDNA or gDNA derived from T cells, B-cell-depleted T cells, or PBMCs. Subjects who had been exposed to COVID-19, were actively infected with it, or had recovered from it provided the deeply sampled blood TCRbeta repertoires that made up the dataset. The repertoires were made available in a free public database intended to serve as a resource for research on the immune response to SARS-CoV-2. Samples came from the ongoing ImmuneRACE study (first 160 participants) plus 1,254 subjects from 6 global collaborators. Sample metadata almost always included a de-identified subject ID, COVID-19 status, age in years and sex. Where available, HLA class I and class II types were obtained from metadata supplied by the sample provider rather than from assay-based typing. Broad study findings and their caveats: Clinical and demographic metadata were provided uncurated, with the amount varying by source and participant.

This clone was counted only a few times. This clone's antigen is unknown. The sample holds no much larger clone one base away, and base qualities are not on file. TCRbeta CDR3 regions were amplified from genomic DNA by means of the immunoSEQ Assay, a bias-controlled multiplex PCR. The paper's data handling went like this. Nucleated cell counts per sample were estimated from amplification of reference gene primers within the assay. To quantify the absolute abundance of each unique TCRbeta CDR3 rearrangement, sequence reads were collapsed and filtered. For each sample, productive Simpson clonality was calculated by taking the square root of Simpson's diversity index across productive rearrangements. TCRdb re-hosts the immuneACCESS table, in-frame sequences only. Its copies lack some clones; in the studies checked, an unresolved V gene accounts for under half of them, and the cause for the rest is not known. The DNA was the basis for D and trimming; V, J and clone size are from that table. This sample is represented by roughly 70,000 clones; about 80% of them were singletons. The top ten clones comprise roughly 18% of the sample.

A second Seattle source provided samples from volunteer blood donors who had recovered from COVID-19. Collaborating institutions collected whole blood in K2EDTA tubes following their own protocols. For TCRbeta analysis, collaborators shipped samples in one of three forms: frozen whole blood, isolated PBMCs, or DNA extracted from either of those sample types. Sequenced sample: peripheral blood. This receptor was obtained from a man in his sixties or seventies who had recovered from COVID-19.

CDR3 reads: CASSVRGEQYF. The DNA reads TGTGCCAGCAGTGTTCGAGGCGAGCAGTACTTC. This receptor chain uses TRBV12-3 or TRBV12-4 and TRBJ2-7, with the D segment identity uncertain. The CDR3 has 11 amino acids, counting the end cysteine and phenylalanine. The DNA shown is the 33-base CDR3, in frame from base 1. Relative to germline, V is 5 bases shorter and J is 6 bases shorter, with 8 bases between their ends.